The sequence of this T cell receptor (beta chain) was determined in a study of T-cell reconstitution after alpha-beta-depleted transplantation in children. The CDR3 has 14 residues. Trimming removed 3 bases from V and 1 base from J, with 7 bases in between. Germline loops: CDR1 SGHVS, CDR2 FQNEAQ. Study-wide results and limits: Roughly two months post-transplant, alpha-beta T cells reportedly originated from several hundred graft clones that had expanded.

As to this clonotype: Its matching antigen is unknown.

Molecular barcoding with unique molecular identifiers was used for the TCRbeta library. Each CDR3 protein gets one entry after TCRdb re-called the PCR reads with MiXCR. The sample holds some 260,000 distinct CDR3 sequences, about 24% seen once. The genes are TRBV7-8 and TRBJ1-3, with unresolved D. The origin of this receptor is a female patient aged 2-9 years who had a stem cell transplant for congenital amegakaryocytic thrombocytopenia, so the T cells may come from the graft donor. The input for sequencing was PBMCs, mostly from graft donor cells, taken 360 days after TCRalphabeta/CD19-depleted stem cell transplant. The CDR3 spells CASSLDPSGNTIYF. The CDR3 DNA reads TGTGCCAGCAGCTTGGACCCTTCTGGAAACACCATATATTTT.